The 30 T cell receptor beta chains below were found in one sample sequenced in a study of blood T cell repertoires in COVID-19. Clones were read by immunoSEQ multiplex PCR, and TCRdb kept only the in-frame ones, dropping some. This table holds 150,000 to 200,000 clones, over 70% found once. The source material was PBMCs or T cells enriched from blood (not recorded which). Receptors were obtained from an older woman who had recovered from COVID-19.

This chain uses TRBV3-1 (or the pseudogene TRBV3-2) with TRBJ1-2; 9 nucleotides line up with TRBD1. CDR3 length: 14 residues. In germline, CDR1 is LGHDT, CDR2 YNNKEL (reference sequence). Germline trimming cut 5 bases from V and 6 bases from J; bases unmatched to any gene: 7. The CDR3 region is CASSAVQGADGYTF. DNA of the CDR3: TGTGCCAGCAGCGCCGTACAGGGGGCGGATGGCTACACCTTC.

The chain has TRBV7-3 and TRBJ1-1, with TRBD1 matching over 9 bases. V shed 5 bases, J shed 5 bases, and the junction held 12 bases outside the gene matches. This CDR3 is built from 16 residues. Germline CDR1 reads SGHTA; CDR2 reads FQGTGA. CDR3 DNA sequence: TGTGCCAGCAGCCCATACAGGACAGGGGATCGAACTGAAGCTTTCTTT. It translates to CASSPYRTGDRTEAFF. Using reference TRBV7-3 and TRBJ1-1 for the parts outside the CDR3, the full variable domain is GAGVSQTPSNKVTEKGKYVELRCDPISGHTALYWYRQSLGQGPEFLIYFQGTGAADDSGLPNDRFFAVRPEGSVSTLKIQRTERGDSAVYLCASSPYRTGDRTEAFFGQGTRLTVV.

This clone was detected only a few times. The chain uses TRBV2 and TRBJ2-6; D is perhaps TRBD1 (6 bases). The CDR3 is 18 amino acids. Trimming took off 6 bases at V and 0 bases at J, with 18 bases between the two ends. Germline V CDR1 and CDR2: SNHLY, FYNNEI. The CDR3 DNA is TGTGCCAGCAGCGAAAGACAGGCGAGATACTCTGGGGCCAACGTCCTGACTTTC. This translates into CASSERQARYSGANVLTF.

This clone was observed a single time. The chain uses TRBV18 and TRBJ1-2; TRBD1 matches 7 bases. Germline CDR1 and CDR2: KGHSH and LQKENI. V lost 2 bases and J lost 5; bases outside the gene matches: 5. The CDR3 is 14 amino acids. The CDR3 region is CASSPSQGVYGYTF. CDR3 DNA: TGTGCCAGCTCACCATCCCAGGGGGTGTATGGCTACACCTTC.

This chain joins TRBV14 and TRBJ2-3; 8 bases map to TRBD1. After removal of 1 base from V and 13 bases from J, the junction contained 10 bases not matched to a gene. The CDR3 loop spans 14 amino acids. The germline V gene has CDR1 SGHDN and CDR2 FVKESK. The CDR3 spells CASSQGSWTGRKYF. The CDR3 DNA is TGTGCCAGCAGCCAAGGCTCCTGGACAGGGAGAAAGTATTTT.

The J gene is TRBJ2-5, the V gene TRBV2; D possibly corresponds to TRBD2 (6 bases). The V end was cut by 4 bases, the J end by 5 bases, with 14 bases between. This CDR3 region has 14 residues. Germline loops: CDR1 SNHLY, CDR2 FYNNEI. The CDR3 DNA is TGTGCCAGCAGTGGTCCCACTAGCCAGGAGACCCAGTACTTC. This translates into CASSGPTSQETQYF.

Only a few counts were recorded for this clone. The rearrangement uses TRBV2 and TRBJ2-7, with 11 nucleotides matching TRBD1. V lost 8 bases, J lost 4 bases, and 7 bases stayed unmatched. The CDR3 sequence is 14 residues long. Germline V gene sequence: CDR1 SNHLY, CDR2 FYNNEI. CDR3 in amino acids: CASLAGTGGYEQYF. CDR3 sequence (DNA): TGTGCCAGCCTCGCTGGGACAGGGGGGTACGAGCAGTACTTC. The whole variable domain, filled in from reference TRBV2 and TRBJ2-7, reads EPEVTQTPSHQVTQMGQEVILRCVPISNHLYFYWYRQILGQKVEFLVSFYNNEISEKSEIFDDQFSVERPDGSNFTLKIRSTKLEDSAMYFCASLAGTGGYEQYFGPGTRLTVT.

The table lists this clone with a count of one. Germline and junction disagree at one end, which may indicate a read error. CDR3 coding DNA: TGTGCCAGCAGCCTAGACCAGACATCTTCAGATACGCAGTATTTT. Its protein product is CASSLDQTSSDTQYF. This sequence joins TRBV11-2 and TRBJ2-3; D unclear. The CDR3 covers 15 residues. The germline V gene has CDR1 SGHAT and CDR2 FQNNGV.

The chain combines TRBV10-1 with TRBJ1-3; no clear D gene. V was trimmed by 3 bases and J by 0 bases, leaving 3 bases between them. The CDR3 length is 13 residues. Per the germline V gene, CDR1 is WNHNN and CDR2 is SYGVQD (reference sequence). The CDR3 bases are TGCGCCAGCAGTGACCGCTCTGGAAACACCATATATTTT. Amino acids: CASSDRSGNTIYF.

The chain recombines TRBV3-1 (or the pseudogene TRBV3-2) with TRBJ2-2; 7 positions match TRBD2. CDR3 length: 15 amino acids. The J segment lost 3 bases and the V segment lost 1 base, leaving 2 bases of the junction unmatched. CDR1 is LGHDT, CDR2 YNNKEL, per germline (reference sequence). In DNA, the CDR3 is TGTGCCAGCAGCCAAGCCGGGGGGTACACCGGGGAGCTGTTTTTT. Amino acids: CASSQAGGYTGELFF.

This clone has a single count. The V gene is TRBV19, the J gene TRBJ2-3; a possible D gene is TRBD2 (5 bases). Germline V lookup: CDR1 LNHDA, CDR2 SQIVND (reference sequence). V shed 3 bases and J shed 4 bases, with 17 bases lying between them. The CDR3 sequence is 16 residues long. CDR3 sequence: CASSMMTGDFADTQYF. CDR3 nucleotides: TGTGCCAGTAGTATGATGACCGGGGATTTCGCAGATACGCAGTATTTT.

The rearrangement uses TRBV3-1 (or the pseudogene TRBV3-2) and TRBJ2-1, with 11 bases that match TRBD2. Unmatched junction bases numbered 6, after V lost 4 bases and J lost 1 base. Per the germline V gene, CDR1 is LGHDT and CDR2 is YNNKEL (reference sequence). The CDR3 contains 17 residues. CDR3 sequence: CASSLLLAGESYNEQFF. The DNA of the CDR3 is TGTGCCAGCAGCCTTCTACTAGCGGGAGAATCCTACAATGAGCAGTTCTTC.

The J gene is TRBJ1-5, the V gene TRBV5-1, with 7 bases aligning to TRBD1. The CDR3 consists of 13 residues. Per the germline V gene, CDR1 is SGHRS and CDR2 is YFSETQ. The junction had 3 bases not matched to a gene; V was cut back by 4 bases and J by 5 bases. The CDR3 sequence is CASSVGQDQPQHF. DNA of the CDR3: TGCGCCAGCAGCGTTGGACAGGATCAGCCCCAGCATTTT.

V gene TRBV18 combines with J gene TRBJ2-2, with 12 bases identical to TRBD2. V lost 5 bases, J lost 4 bases, and 2 bases stayed unmatched. The CDR3 has 15 amino acids. CDR1 is KGHSH, CDR2 LQKENI, per germline. The CDR3: CASSTSGGTTGELFF. The CDR3 bases are TGTGCCAGCTCAACTAGCGGGGGGACCACCGGGGAGCTGTTTTTT.

V gene TRBV3-1 (or the pseudogene TRBV3-2) combines with J gene TRBJ1-5; 8 nucleotides agree with TRBD1. The CDR3 consists of 15 residues. V shed 0 bases and J 6 bases; nucleotides not matched to a gene: 4. Germline CDR1 and CDR2: LGHDT and YNNKEL (reference sequence). The CDR3 spells CASSQDGTGGQPQHF. DNA for the CDR3: TGTGCCAGCAGCCAAGACGGGACAGGTGGTCAGCCCCAGCATTTT.

This clone was found once. The V gene is TRBV27, the J gene TRBJ2-2; weak D call: TRBD2 (7 bases). CDR3 size: 14 residues. The V end was cut by 10 bases, the J end by 7 bases, with 19 bases between. Germline CDR1 is MNHEY and CDR2 is SMNVEV (reference sequence). In DNA, the CDR3 is TGTGCCACTGGAGGGGGGGCTCTGTACGGGGAGCTGTTTTTT. Amino acids: CATGGGALYGELFF.

V and J are TRBV2 and TRBJ1-4; D might be TRBD1 (6 bases). The CDR3 consists of 13 residues. Germline CDR1 is SNHLY and CDR2 is FYNNEI. Trimming removed 4 bases from V and 6 bases from J, with 9 bases in between. CDR3: CASSAYRDEKLFF. DNA of the CDR3: TGTGCCAGCAGTGCTTACAGGGATGAAAAACTGTTTTTT.

This sequence joins TRBV9 and TRBJ2-1, with D possibly being TRBD2 (6 bases). The V end was cut by 5 bases, the J end by 7 bases, with 13 bases between. This CDR3 contains 13 residues. Germline V lookup: CDR1 SGDLS, CDR2 YYNGEE. In DNA, the CDR3 is TGTGCCAGCAGTTTAGCGGTTCTTAATGAGCAGTTCTTC. The encoded protein is CASSLAVLNEQFF.

The J gene is TRBJ2-3, the V gene TRBV12-3 or TRBV12-4; D uncertain. The CDR3 is made up of 13 amino acids. V was clipped by 3 bases and J by 4 bases, with 8 bases between them. CDR3 nucleotide sequence: TGTGCCAGCAGTTTCAGGCTGCCAGATACGCAGTATTTT. It encodes CASSFRLPDTQYF.

The rearrangement joins TRBV7-2 to TRBJ2-5; weak D call: TRBD2 (5 bases). V was clipped by 2 bases and J by 0 bases, with 7 bases between them. Germline V lookup: CDR1 SGHTA, CDR2 FQGNSA. There are 14 residues in the CDR3. The CDR3 DNA follows: TGTGCCAGCAGCTTAAGGCGGGACCAAGAGACCCAGTACTTC. Its translation is CASSLRRDQETQYF.

This chain joins TRBV18 and TRBJ2-7; the D gene is possibly TRBD2 (5 bases). V dropped 0 bases and J dropped 5 bases, with 8 bases sitting between them. The germline V gene encodes CDR1 KGHSH and CDR2 LQKENI. The CDR3 consists of 13 residues. The CDR3 here is CASSPPVGDEQYF. In DNA, the CDR3 is TGTGCCAGCTCACCACCGGTCGGGGACGAGCAGTACTTC.

The chain joins TRBV30 to TRBJ2-7; D gene uncertain. The germline V gene encodes CDR1 GTSNPN and CDR2 SVGIG (reference sequence). This CDR3 has 14 amino acids. Trimming stripped 2 bases from V and 2 bases from J, with 13 bases between. This CDR3 reads CAWSPLDNTYEQYF. In DNA form, the CDR3 reads TGTGCCTGGAGTCCCCTTGACAATACCTACGAGCAGTACTTC.

The chain couples TRBV7-9 to TRBJ1-4; the D is unclear. There are 15 residues in the CDR3. V lost 0 bases to trimming and J lost 4 bases, with 9 bases between them. The germline V gene has CDR1 SEHNR and CDR2 FQNEAQ (reference sequence). This chain's CDR3 is CASSLAGQVNEKLFF. Here the CDR3 DNA reads TGTGCCAGCAGCTTAGCTGGGCAGGTTAATGAAAAACTGTTTTTT.

The chain combines TRBV7-8 with TRBJ2-5; D is ambiguous. There are 12 residues in the CDR3. CDR1 is SGHVS, CDR2 FQNEAQ, per germline. Trimming took off 5 bases at V and 3 bases at J, with 7 bases between the two ends. The DNA for the CDR3 is TGTGCCAGCAGCCCAACAGAAGAGACCCAGTACTTC. As protein: CASSPTEETQYF.

The J gene is TRBJ1-1, the V gene TRBV7-9, with 7 bases matching TRBD1. The CDR3 extends over 14 amino acids. The trim removed 5 bases at V and 1 base at J, leaving 4 bases unmatched. Germline lookup yields CDR1 SEHNR and CDR2 FQNEAQ (reference sequence). Written as DNA, the CDR3 is TGTGCCAGCAGCCCCGGGACAGCGAACACTGAAGCTTTCTTT. Translating gives CASSPGTANTEAFF. Full variable domain (outside the CDR3, taken from reference TRBV7-9 and TRBJ1-1): DTGVSQNPRHKITKRGQNVTFRCDPISEHNRLYWYRQTLGQGPEFLTYFQNEAQLEKSRLLSDRFSAERPKGSFSTLEIQRTEQGDSAMYLCASSPGTANTEAFFGQGTRLTVV.

This sequence joins TRBV30 and TRBJ1-6; D unclear. The germline gives CDR1 GTSNPN, CDR2 SVGIG (reference sequence). The CDR3 has 15 amino acids. V was shortened by 0 bases and J by 8 bases, with 14 bases between the two germline ends. The CDR3, as DNA: TGTGCCTGGAGTGTGCGCGGGCTTAGGTATTCACCCCTCCACTTT. Translated: CAWSVRGLRYSPLHF.

The chain links TRBV5-4 to TRBJ2-5; 10 positions match TRBD2. The CDR3 is 15 amino acids. V lost 4 bases, J lost 4 bases, and 7 bases stayed unmatched. In germline, CDR1 is SGHNT, CDR2 YYREEE (reference sequence). CDR3 bases: TGTGCCAGCAGCCCCGCGACTAGCGGGTTAGAGACCCAGTACTTC. Amino acids: CASSPATSGLETQYF.

V is TRBV7-2 and J is TRBJ2-2; D uncertain. V lost 5 bases and J lost 1, with 8 bases in between. The CDR3 spans 14 residues. CDR1 is SGHTA and CDR2 is FQGNSA in the germline V gene. The CDR3 DNA is TGTGCCAGCAGCGACCGCGGGAACACCGGGGAGCTGTTTTTT. The encoded protein is CASSDRGNTGELFF.

This clone was recorded a few times. V and J are TRBV19 and TRBJ1-4, with 7 bases aligning to TRBD1. Germline V gene lookup returns CDR1 LNHDA and CDR2 SQIVND (reference sequence). The CDR3 has 15 residues. The V segment lost 5 bases and the J segment 4 bases; nucleotides outside the gene matches: 7. CDR3 DNA sequence: TGTGCCAGTAGTCCTACAGGGGAGAGTAATGAAAAACTGTTTTTT. This sequence encodes CASSPTGESNEKLFF.

This clone was picked up a small number of times. The V gene is TRBV4-1, the J gene TRBJ1-5; D remains unclear. The V gene lost 0 bases and the J gene lost 7 bases, with 7 bases spanning the gap. Germline V gene data show CDR1 as MGHRA and CDR2 as YSYEKL. The CDR3 has 13 residues. CDR3 coding DNA: TGCGCCAGCAGCCAAGAAGTGCGGCAGCCCCAGCATTTT. Encoded protein: CASSQEVRQPQHF.